This T cell receptor (beta chain) came from a study of beta chain features in type 1 diabetes. Study results and caveats: The similarity of naive, central memory and Treg TCRB repertoires appeared greater among patients than among healthy donors. Shorter TCRB CDR3s, moderately but significantly so, were found in Type 1 diabetes patients in all four CD4+ subsets.

Reverse transcribing all isolated RNA meant expressed TCRB transcripts were sequenced. The study sequenced naive, central memory and regulatory T cell samples to an average of roughly 4 million reads. Profiled with immunoSEQ multiplex PCR; TCRdb holds only in-frame clones, not every one. The sample lists roughly 140,000 clones, under 13% seen once, with around 0.5% in the top ten. Concerning this clone: As yet, its antigen is unknown.

The source of this sequence is a man younger than 40 with type 1 diabetes. Sample: central memory CD4+ T cells from blood.

The CDR3 region is CASSFLDTASYEQYF. The CDR3 DNA follows: TGTGCCAGCAGCTTCCTTGACACGGCGAGCTACGAGCAGTACTTC. V usage is TRBV5-6 and J usage is TRBJ2-7; D unresolved. Germline CDR1 SGHDT, CDR2 YYEEEE. The V gene lost 2 bases and the J gene lost 3 bases, with 15 bases spanning the gap. CDR3 length: 15 residues.